This TCR beta chain was profiled in a study of beta chain features in type 1 diabetes. Regarding the study as a whole: In all four CD4+ subsets, TCRB CDR3 length was significantly, moderately reduced in type 1 diabetes.

The authors reverse transcribed all of the isolated RNA, so sequencing captured expressed TCRB transcripts. Several million reads were obtained on average from naive, central memory and regulatory T cell samples. The data were produced by immunoSEQ multiplex PCR, yet TCRdb's version contains in-frame clones alone and is incomplete. This table has 350,000 to 450,000 clones, over 10% appearing once. On this clone itself: Its antigen is currently unknown.

Between the trimmed V and J ends, which lost 2 bases and 0 bases, there was a span of 14 bases. CDR3 length: 16 amino acids. Germline V CDR1 and CDR2: SQVTM, ANQGSEA. The gene calls are TRBV29-1 and TRBJ2-1; D not resolved. This TCR was recovered from a woman younger than 35 with type 1 diabetes. The material sequenced was naive CD4+ T cells from blood. CDR3 amino acids: CSVEWSDLHSYNEQFF. DNA of the CDR3: TGCAGCGTTGAATGGTCAGATTTACACTCCTACAATGAGCAGTTCTTC.